This T cell receptor (beta chain) stems from a study of early stage breast cancer tumors. Study in general: Invasive lobular carcinomas made up four of 12 ER+/PR+/HER2- tumors. General study findings and limits: Compared with adjacent normal breast, tumors showed about 2.5-fold denser, more clonal T cells. Most shared enriched TCRB sequences were commonly generated ones. Blood repertoires resembled normal breast more than tumor.

Clones were sequenced by immunoSEQ multiplex PCR, and TCRdb holds only the in-frame ones, with some missing. The sample includes about 48,000 clones, about 83% of them seen just once. Germline V gives CDR1 SGHDT, CDR2 YYEEEE. This CDR3 spans 15 amino acids. V shed 1 base and J shed 4 bases, with 12 bases lying between them. This clone was detected only a few times. What it binds is unknown. This chain links TRBV5-6 with TRBJ2-1, with D possibly matching TRBD2 (7 bases). This TCR was recovered from a person between 45 and 65 years old with breast cancer. Source material: blood. The CDR3 protein is CASSLWGGLYNEQFF. The CDR3 DNA follows: TGTGCCAGCAGCTTGTGGGGGGGCCTTTACAATGAGCAGTTCTTC.